The entry below gives a single T cell receptor beta chain sequence along with its context. The table lists this clone with a few counts. Its target antigen remains unknown. Within one base of it there is no much larger clone, and no base qualities were kept. These data belong to a study of cytomegalovirus exposure and HLA in healthy donors (dated by TCRdb to the late 2010s). At the level of the whole study: An earlier analysis of roughly 570 of the donors reported about 300 Gb of sequence data and some 110 million unique TCR beta sequences obtained from about 179 million T cells. Roughly 300 gigabases of sequencing data and approximately 92 million unique TCR sequences made up an early release that covered fewer than 650 HLA-typed donors. The genetic ancestry cluster associated with self-reported Caucasian donors included 81% of the roughly 380 genotyped donors. The study aimed to test whether cataloging public T cell receptors could reveal signatures of past pathogen exposure. The T cell repertoires of 666 subjects were profiled by immunosequencing and related to cytomegalovirus serostatus. In addition to the first cohort of 650 to 800 subjects, a separate validation cohort of 120 different subjects was used. To predict cytomegalovirus infection status, the study brought together high-throughput TCR immunosequencing, statistical association of individual TCRs with disease status, and machine learning. A later analysis re-examined previously published TCR beta repertoires from just over 650 donors and added high-resolution HLA genotyping to investigate patterns of TCR occurrence. Rather than using new phenotypic data, the later analysis identified candidate immune exposures from TCR beta sequences and from how often those sequences occurred across donors. An earlier analysis of a few hundred of the donors applied high-throughput TCR beta sequencing to assess whether each TCR beta V gene segment acted as functional or pseudogenic. Donor age, sex, ethnicity and CMV serostatus were compiled together with the repertoire data. A later genetic analysis took genome-wide SNP genotypes for about three fifths of the roughly 700 donors and used that subset as a discovery cohort. Every repertoire in the discovery cohort had been generated on one and the same sequencing platform. HLA typing covered class I and class II loci at four-digit resolution. The number of typed donors differed by locus: roughly 620-640 for A, B, C, DRB1 and DQB1; approximately 520 for DQA1; around 610 for DPA1; and around 490 for DPB1. Five DR-DQ haplotypes were handled as single units for association and clustering because linkage in the cohort was strong. Among around 400 genotyped donors of the cohort, an average of roughly 230,000 unique TCR beta nucleotide sequences was sequenced per donor, of which about 19% were non-productive. Study-wide findings and limitations: Assigning TCR associations to individual alleles was difficult when HLA alleles, especially DR and DQ, strongly co-occurred. Roughly 15 rarely observed V segments, including chromosome 9 orphons, were excluded from the earlier analysis of 550 to 700 of the donors because counts were too low. In vitro tests confirmed that a few of the cytomegalovirus-associated TCR beta chains recognize cytomegalovirus antigens. Because HLA typing was missing for some donors at each locus, association tests included only the typed subset. CMV serostatus was the only immune exposure information available for the cohort. An earlier analysis of approximately 540 of the donors showed that most TCR beta V segments appeared in productive rearrangements either about 87% or about 30% of the time, which broadly matched IMGT annotations. A further reported finding was that TCR beta sequences accurately predicted the HLA-A and HLA-B alleles for most subjects in the first cohort. According to a later analysis, most CMV-associated TCR beta chains appeared to be HLA-restricted, and the HLA associations seemed to be driven largely by CMV exposure. A total of 150 or so TCR beta chains were listed by the study as associated with cytomegalovirus. In a later analysis, several top co-occurrence clusters were reported to appear linked to parvovirus B19, influenza, CMV and Epstein-Barr virus. Linkage disequilibrium might explain the correlated functional status among segregating V segments, but an unknown experimental factor could not be ruled out. In a later analysis, the rate of TCR association differed among HLA loci, with DRB1 alleles having the most associated TCRs and HLA-C alleles having the fewest. A later genetic analysis reported fewer N-insertions in productive TCRs among donors in an Asian-associated ancestry cluster than the approximately 700-donor mean. Cytomegalovirus status was reported to be diagnosed by the classifier with high specificity and sensitivity in both the original and validation cohorts. Across donors, most TCR sequences were observed very rarely, whereas some public TCRs were present in many individuals. Only TCR beta chains were sequenced in this cohort, and the absence of alpha or paired-chain data limited detectable features. Roughly uniform sequencing depth across donors was assumed in presence/absence analyses, although this assumption may not hold. Because the 87-base-pair reads could not distinguish some IMGT-functional V segments, including TRBV6-2 and TRBV6-3, those segments were excluded. At a false discovery rate of 0.05, a later analysis linked some 17,000 TCR beta sequences to specific HLA alleles. In a later analysis, HLA-associated TCR beta chains showed more clonal expansion and lower generation probabilities than non-associated chains that were equally common. According to the authors, the approach could potentially be generalized to other disease states and immunological phenotypes. A later genetic analysis associated a missense DCLRE1C variant with V-gene and J-gene trimming of TCR beta chains, and an independent cohort replicated the association. The sequencing pipeline was judged likely to have produced a cluster of highly shared sequence variants as a technical artifact.

The cohort was made up of approximately 670 healthy bone marrow donors. All cohort members were sampled while nominally healthy, although unrecorded immune exposures were likely present. The donor was CMV seronegative and was included in the group of around 320 seronegative cohort members. A peripheral blood sample was collected from each donor, and TCR beta sequencing was performed on peripheral blood mononuclear cells. Genomic DNA was extracted from the blood cell samples with the Qiagen DNeasy Blood Extraction Kit. V is cut back by 3 bases and J by 10 bases, with 10 bases in the junction unmatched. The CDR3 measures 14 amino acids from cysteine to phenylalanine. Only the CDR3 DNA stays, 42 bases, in frame from base 1. CDR1 and CDR2, per the germline V gene, are SGHTA and FQGNSA. Preparation of the library involved the immunoSEQ multiplex PCR assay. The multiplex PCR relied on a mix of 60 forward primers for TCR Vbeta segments and 13 reverse primers for TCR Jbeta segments. Amplification of the CDR3 region of rearranged TCR beta genes was performed with a multiplex PCR assay on genomic DNA. The amplified TCR beta libraries were sequenced on the Illumina HiSeq System as 87-base-pair reads. Processing in the source paper ran as follows. A later analysis counted some 74 million unique TCR beta chains across the 550 to 750 repertoires, and some 11 million of these chains were shared by at least two donors. Raw reads were error-corrected and collapsed into unique sequences with a nearest-neighbor algorithm that merged closely related sequences to remove PCR and sequencing errors. CDR3 sequences were aligned to IMGT reference sequences to assign V, D and J gene segments. For a sequence to be retained, at least a six-nucleotide match to both a V gene segment and a J gene segment was required. Rearrangements were called productive when the CDR3 lacked stop codons and stayed in frame with V and J; all others were non-productive. Following IMGT convention, CDR3 was defined as the stretch from the second conserved V-encoded cysteine to the conserved J-encoded phenylalanine. The earlier analysis of a few hundred of the donors excluded any sequence lacking an unambiguous match to a single V gene segment. An earlier analysis of several hundred of the donors classified V segments as functional when productive rearrangements were above 56.7% and as segregating when the standard deviation between donors was above 5%. A statistical classification framework was built for diagnosing cytomegalovirus status from the catalog of TCR beta chain sequences. V and J gene assignment, in a later analysis, came from comparing TCR nucleotide sequences with IMGT/GENE-DB human TR gene sequences. Using the TCRdist pipeline, a later analysis assigned CDR3 sequences along with most-parsimonious VDJ recombination scenarios. In a later analysis, every TCR beta chain was defined by the combination of its CDR3 amino acid sequence and its V-gene family, and reads without a unique V-gene family were dropped. To address suspected cross-contamination and a sequencing artifact, a later analysis removed over 500 highly shared, low-generation-probability nucleotide sequences. In a later analysis, a clonal expansion index for each public chain was calculated from normalized within-repertoire ranks of inferred template counts. A later analysis computed generation probabilities with a VDJ recombination model fitted to out-of-frame rearrangements, and checked the results against IGoR. A later analysis scored TCR-TCR, TCR-HLA and TCR-CMV co-occurrence with hypergeometric tests, applying a repertoire-size bias correction to TCR pairs. In a later analysis, false discovery rates were estimated by permuting HLA or CMV assignments 20 times. In a later analysis, co-occurring TCRs were grouped using DBSCAN, and TCRdist sequence similarity was added for clustering within HLA-allele-positive subsets. Repertoires with fewer than 30,000 or more than 120,000 public chains were left out of co-occurrence clustering, as were five repertoires with anomalous nucleotide sharing. This immuneACCESS table, as held by TCRdb, lists in-frame sequences with V and J called but not all clones. Of the missing ones, under half trace to an unresolved V gene in checked studies; the others have no known cause. The V and J calls and clone size come from that table; D and trimming were worked out from the DNA. Within this sample are some 120,000 clones, with 60% to 85% of them counted one time only. The top ten hold 3.4% of the sample.

The sequenced sample consisted of PBMCs. The chain links TRBV7-2 with TRBJ2-3, and 7 junctional nucleotides match TRBD2. This receptor was obtained from a man aged 30 to 45 in good health and CMV-seronegative. In nucleotide form, the sequence is TGTGCCAGCAGCTTGTTTCTAGCGGTTGTATCGCAGTATTTT. It codes for CASSLFLAVVSQYF.